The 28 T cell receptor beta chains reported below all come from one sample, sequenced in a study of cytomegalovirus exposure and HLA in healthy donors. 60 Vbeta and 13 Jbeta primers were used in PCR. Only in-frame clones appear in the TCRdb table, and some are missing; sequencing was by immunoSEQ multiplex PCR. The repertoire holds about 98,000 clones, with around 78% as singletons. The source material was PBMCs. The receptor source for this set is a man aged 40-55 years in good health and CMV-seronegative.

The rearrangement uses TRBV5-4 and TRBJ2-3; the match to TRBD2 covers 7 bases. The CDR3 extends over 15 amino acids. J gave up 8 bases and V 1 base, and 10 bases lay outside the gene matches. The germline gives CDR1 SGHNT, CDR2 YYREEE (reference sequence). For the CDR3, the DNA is TGTGCCAGCAGCTTGCGGCGGGGGATTCCTGGTACGCAGTATTTT. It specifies CASSLRRGIPGTQYF. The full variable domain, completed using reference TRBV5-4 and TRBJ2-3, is ETGVTQSPTHLIKTRGQQVTLRCSSQSGHNTVSWYQQALGQGPQFIFQYYREEENGRGNFPPRFSGLQFPNYSSELNVNALELDDSALYLCASSLRRGIPGTQYFGPGTRLTVL.

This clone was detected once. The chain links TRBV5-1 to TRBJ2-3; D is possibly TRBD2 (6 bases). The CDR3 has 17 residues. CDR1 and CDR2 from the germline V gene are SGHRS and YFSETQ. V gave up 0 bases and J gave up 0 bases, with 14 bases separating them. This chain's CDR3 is CASSLGPLAYSTDTQYF. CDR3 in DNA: TGCGCCAGCAGCTTGGGTCCACTAGCATATAGCACAGATACGCAGTATTTT.

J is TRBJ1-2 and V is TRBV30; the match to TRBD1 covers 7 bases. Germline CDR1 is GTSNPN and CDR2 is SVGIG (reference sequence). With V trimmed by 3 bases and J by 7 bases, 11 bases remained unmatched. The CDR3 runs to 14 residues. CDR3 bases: TGTGCCTGGAGCCCGGAAGGGGGCTCCGTTGGCTACACCTTC. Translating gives CAWSPEGGSVGYTF.

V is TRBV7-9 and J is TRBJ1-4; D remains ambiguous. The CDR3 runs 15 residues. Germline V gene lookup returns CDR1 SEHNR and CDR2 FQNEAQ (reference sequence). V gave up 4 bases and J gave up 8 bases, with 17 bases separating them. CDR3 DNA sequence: TGTGCCAGCAGCTCAACGTACCGGGAGGAAGAAAAACTGTTTTTT. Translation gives CASSSTYREEEKLFF.

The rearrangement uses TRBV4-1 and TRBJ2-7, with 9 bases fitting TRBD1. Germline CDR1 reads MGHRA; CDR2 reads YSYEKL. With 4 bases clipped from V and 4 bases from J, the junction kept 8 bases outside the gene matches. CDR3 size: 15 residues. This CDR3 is CASSPIGQGLYEQYF. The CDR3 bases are TGCGCCAGCAGCCCAATTGGACAGGGGCTTTACGAGCAGTACTTC.

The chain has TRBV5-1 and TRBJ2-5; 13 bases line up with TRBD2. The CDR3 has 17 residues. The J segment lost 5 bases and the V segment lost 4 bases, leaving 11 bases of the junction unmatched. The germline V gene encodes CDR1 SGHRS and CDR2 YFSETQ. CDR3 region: CASSVGTSGVLGETQYF. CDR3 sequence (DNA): TGCGCCAGCAGCGTAGGGACTAGCGGGGTCTTAGGGGAGACCCAGTACTTC.

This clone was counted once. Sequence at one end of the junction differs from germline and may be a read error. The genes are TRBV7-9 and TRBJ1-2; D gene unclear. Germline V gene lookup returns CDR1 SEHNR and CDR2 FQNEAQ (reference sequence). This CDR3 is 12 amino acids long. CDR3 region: CSSSFEWYGYTF. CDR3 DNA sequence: TGTTCCAGCAGCTTTGAGTGGTATGGCTACACCTTC.

The CDR3 loop reads CAWSTPRTGNNSPLHF. In DNA, the CDR3 is TGTGCCTGGAGTACTCCCAGGACAGGAAATAATTCACCCCTCCACTTT. The rearrangement joins TRBV30 to TRBJ1-6; 7 nucleotides align to TRBD1. The CDR3 covers 16 residues. Germline V lookup: CDR1 GTSNPN, CDR2 SVGIG (reference sequence). The V gene end was trimmed by 2 bases and the J gene end by 5 bases; junction bases not matched to a gene: 9.

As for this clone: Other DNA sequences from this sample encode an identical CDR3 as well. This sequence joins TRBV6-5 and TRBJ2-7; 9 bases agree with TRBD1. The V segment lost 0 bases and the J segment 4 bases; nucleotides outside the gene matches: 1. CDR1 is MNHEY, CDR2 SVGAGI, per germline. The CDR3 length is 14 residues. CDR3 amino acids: CASSYSDRGYEQYF. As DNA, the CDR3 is TGTGCCAGCAGTTACTCGGACAGGGGATACGAGCAGTACTTC.

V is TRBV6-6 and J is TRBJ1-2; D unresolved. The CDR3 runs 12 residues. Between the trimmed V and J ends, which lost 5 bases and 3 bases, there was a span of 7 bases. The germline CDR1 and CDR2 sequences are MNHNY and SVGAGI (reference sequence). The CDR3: CASSPLDYGYTF. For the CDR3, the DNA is TGTGCCAGCAGTCCACTGGACTATGGCTACACCTTC.

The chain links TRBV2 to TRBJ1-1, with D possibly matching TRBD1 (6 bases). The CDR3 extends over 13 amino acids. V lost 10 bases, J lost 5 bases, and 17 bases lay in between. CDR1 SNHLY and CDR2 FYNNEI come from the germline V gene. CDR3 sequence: CATSDQGPTEAFF. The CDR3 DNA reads TGTGCCACCTCCGACCAGGGGCCTACTGAAGCTTTCTTT.

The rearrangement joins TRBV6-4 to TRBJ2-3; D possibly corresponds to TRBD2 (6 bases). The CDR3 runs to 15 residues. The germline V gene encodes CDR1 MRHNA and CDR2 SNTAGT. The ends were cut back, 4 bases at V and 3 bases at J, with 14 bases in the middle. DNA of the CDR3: TGTGCCAGCAGTGGGGCAGCGGAGGGGACAGATACGCAGTATTTT. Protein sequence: CASSGAAEGTDTQYF.

The CDR3 protein is CASTDRDNQPQHF. CDR3 nucleotides: TGTGCCAGCACGGACAGGGACAATCAGCCCCAGCATTTT. The chain combines TRBV2 with TRBJ1-5; TRBD1 matches at 8 bases. The CDR3 runs to 13 residues. Trimming at V came to 7 bases and at J to 3 bases, leaving 2 bases not matched to a gene. CDR1 and CDR2 from the germline V gene are SNHLY and FYNNEI.

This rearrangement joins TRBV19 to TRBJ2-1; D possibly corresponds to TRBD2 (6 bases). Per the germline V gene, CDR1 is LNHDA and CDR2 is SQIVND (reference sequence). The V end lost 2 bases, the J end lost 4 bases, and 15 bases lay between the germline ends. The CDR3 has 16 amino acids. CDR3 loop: CASSIFTSGGYNEQFF. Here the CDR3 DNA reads TGTGCCAGTAGTATATTCACCTCTGGGGGGTACAATGAGCAGTTCTTC.

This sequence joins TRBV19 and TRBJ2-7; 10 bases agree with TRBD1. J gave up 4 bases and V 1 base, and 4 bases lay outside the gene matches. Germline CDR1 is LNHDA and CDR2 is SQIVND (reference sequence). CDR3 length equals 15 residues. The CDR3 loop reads CASSIVKGQGYEQYF. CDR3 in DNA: TGTGCCAGTAGTATAGTAAAGGGACAGGGGTACGAGCAGTACTTC. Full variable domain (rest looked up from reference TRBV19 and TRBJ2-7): DGGITQSPKYLFRKEGQNVTLSCEQNLNHDAMYWYRQDPGQGLRLIYYSQIVNDFQKGDIAEGYSVSREKKESFPLTVTSAQKNPTAFYLCASSIVKGQGYEQYFGPGTRLTVT.

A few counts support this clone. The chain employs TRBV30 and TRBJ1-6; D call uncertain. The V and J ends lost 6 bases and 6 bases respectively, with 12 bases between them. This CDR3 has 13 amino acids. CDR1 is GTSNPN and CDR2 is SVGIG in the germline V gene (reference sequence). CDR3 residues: CACRGVLNSPLHF. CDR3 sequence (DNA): TGTGCCTGCAGAGGAGTTCTTAATTCACCCCTCCACTTT.

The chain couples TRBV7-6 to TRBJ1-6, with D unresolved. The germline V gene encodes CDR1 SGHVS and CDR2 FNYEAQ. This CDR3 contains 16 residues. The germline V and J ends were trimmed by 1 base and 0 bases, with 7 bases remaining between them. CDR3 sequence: CASSLGASSYNSPLHF. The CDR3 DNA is TGTGCCAGCAGCTTAGGGGCGAGCTCCTATAATTCACCCCTCCACTTT.

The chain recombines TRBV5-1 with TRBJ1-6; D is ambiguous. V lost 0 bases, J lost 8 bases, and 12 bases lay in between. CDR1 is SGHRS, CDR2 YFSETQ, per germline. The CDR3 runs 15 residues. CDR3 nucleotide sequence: TGCGCCAGCAGCTTGGACGGCTGGAGGGATTCACCCCTCCACTTT. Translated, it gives CASSLDGWRDSPLHF.

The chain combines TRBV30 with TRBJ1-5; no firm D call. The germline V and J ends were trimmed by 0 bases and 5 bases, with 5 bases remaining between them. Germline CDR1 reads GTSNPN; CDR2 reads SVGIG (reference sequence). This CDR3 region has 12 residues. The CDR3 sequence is CAWSVRYQPQHF. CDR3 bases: TGTGCCTGGAGTGTTCGGTATCAGCCCCAGCATTTT.

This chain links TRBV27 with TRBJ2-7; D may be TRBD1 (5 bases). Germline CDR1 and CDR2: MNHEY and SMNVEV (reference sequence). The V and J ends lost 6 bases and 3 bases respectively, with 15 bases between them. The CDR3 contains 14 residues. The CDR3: CASSSGFRGYEQYF. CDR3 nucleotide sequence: TGTGCCAGCAGCTCAGGGTTCCGAGGCTACGAGCAGTACTTC.

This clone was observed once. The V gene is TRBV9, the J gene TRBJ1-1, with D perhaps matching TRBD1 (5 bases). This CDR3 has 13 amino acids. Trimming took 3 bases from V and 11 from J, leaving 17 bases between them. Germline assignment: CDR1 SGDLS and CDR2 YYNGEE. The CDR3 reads CASSETDIRGAFF. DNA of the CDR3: TGTGCCAGCAGCGAGACGGACATCCGTGGGGCTTTCTTT.

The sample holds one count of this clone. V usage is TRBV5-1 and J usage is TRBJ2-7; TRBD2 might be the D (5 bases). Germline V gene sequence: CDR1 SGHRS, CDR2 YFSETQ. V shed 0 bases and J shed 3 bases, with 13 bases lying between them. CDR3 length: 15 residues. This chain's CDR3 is CASSLGTAAGYEQYF. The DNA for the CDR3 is TGCGCCAGCAGCTTGGGGACCGCGGCGGGCTACGAGCAGTACTTC.

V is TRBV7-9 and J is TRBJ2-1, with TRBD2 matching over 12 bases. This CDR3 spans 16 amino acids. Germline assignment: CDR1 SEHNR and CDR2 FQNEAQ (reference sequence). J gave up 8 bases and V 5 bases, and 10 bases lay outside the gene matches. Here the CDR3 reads CASSLLLAGGQHEQFF. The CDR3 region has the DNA TGTGCCAGCAGCCTCCTTCTAGCGGGGGGGCAGCATGAGCAGTTCTTC.

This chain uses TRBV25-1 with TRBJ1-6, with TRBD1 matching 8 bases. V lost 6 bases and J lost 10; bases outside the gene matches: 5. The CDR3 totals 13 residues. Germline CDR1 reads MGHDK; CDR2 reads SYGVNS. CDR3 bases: TGTGCCAGCAGGACGGACAGGGCCTCACCCCTCCACTTT. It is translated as CASRTDRASPLHF.

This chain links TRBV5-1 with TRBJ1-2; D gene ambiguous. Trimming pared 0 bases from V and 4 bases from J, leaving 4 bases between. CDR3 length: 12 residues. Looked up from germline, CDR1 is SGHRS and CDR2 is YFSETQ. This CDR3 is CASSLGGYGYTF. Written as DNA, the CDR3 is TGCGCCAGCAGCTTGGGCGGCTATGGCTACACCTTC.

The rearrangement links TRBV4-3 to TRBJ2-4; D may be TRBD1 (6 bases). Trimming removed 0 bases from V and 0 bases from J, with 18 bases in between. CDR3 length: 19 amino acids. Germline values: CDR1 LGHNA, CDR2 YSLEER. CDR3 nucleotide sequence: TGCGCCAGCAGCCAAGATACCGGGACATACACACTAGCCAAAAACATTCAGTACTTC. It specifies CASSQDTGTYTLAKNIQYF.

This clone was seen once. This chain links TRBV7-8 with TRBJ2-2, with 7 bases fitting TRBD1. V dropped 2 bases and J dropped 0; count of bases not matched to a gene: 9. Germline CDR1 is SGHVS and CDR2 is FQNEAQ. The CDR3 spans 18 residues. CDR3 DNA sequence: TGTGCCAGCAGCTTACTTGCAGGGGGAACCACGAACACCGGGGAGCTGTTTTTT. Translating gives CASSLLAGGTTNTGELFF.

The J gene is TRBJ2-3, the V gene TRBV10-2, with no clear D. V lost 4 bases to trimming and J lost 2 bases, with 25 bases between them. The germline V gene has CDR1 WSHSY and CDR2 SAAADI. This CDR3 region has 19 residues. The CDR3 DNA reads TGCGCCAGCAGTGGTACAAACTACCGTAAGACTTTGCTCACAGATACGCAGTATTTT. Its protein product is CASSGTNYRKTLLTDTQYF.